Presented here are 19 T cell receptor beta chains from one specimen sequenced in a study of Ad26.COV2.S vaccination and SARS-CoV-2 variants. The treatment denotes: roughly 18 received Ad26.COV2.S at low or high dose, single or two shots; about five received placebo; per-sample allocation not given. The study sampled participants on day 63 after the first vaccine or placebo injection. Generated by immunoSEQ multiplex PCR, the TCRdb table keeps only in-frame clones and is missing some. Seen here are some 460,000 clones, about nine tenths observed once, and the top ten hold about 1.5%. The source material was peripheral blood, sampled in a trial of Ad26.COV2.S vaccine versus placebo. These receptors were obtained from a person between 18 and 65 years old who received the Ad26.COV2.S COVID-19 vaccine or a placebo.

The gene calls are TRBV9 and TRBJ2-2; 9 bases are a match to TRBD1. Looked up from germline, CDR1 is SGDLS and CDR2 is YYNGEE. This CDR3 is 17 amino acids long. The V gene end was trimmed by 4 bases and the J gene end by 8 bases; junction bases not matched to a gene: 15. In nucleotides, the CDR3 is TGTGCCAGCAGCTCCCGAGAGGGACAGGGCGACGTAGGGGAGCTGTTTTTT. Translated: CASSSREGQGDVGELFF.

This chain joins TRBV27 and TRBJ2-7; D gene uncertain. CDR3 length: 14 residues. The ends were cut back, 3 bases at V and 1 base at J, with 10 bases in the middle. CDR1 is MNHEY and CDR2 is SMNVEV in the germline V gene (reference sequence). The CDR3 sequence is CASSFGSSSYEQYF. As DNA, the CDR3 is TGTGCCAGCAGTTTTGGGTCGTCTTCCTACGAGCAGTACTTC.

This clone was observed once. The chain is built from TRBV5-4 and TRBJ2-1; 9 nucleotides agree with TRBD2. The germline V gene has CDR1 SGHNT and CDR2 YYREEE (reference sequence). The V segment lost 3 bases and the J segment 8 bases; nucleotides outside the gene matches: 15. This CDR3 has 17 amino acids. The CDR3 DNA reads as TGTGCCAGCAGCTGGTCCCCGGGCAGCGGGAGGTTGGATGAGCAGTTCTTC. It codes for CASSWSPGSGRLDEQFF.

J is TRBJ2-7 and V is TRBV11-2, with a tentative D call TRBD2 (5 bases). Between the trimmed V and J ends, which lost 5 bases and 6 bases, there was a span of 17 bases. Germline CDR1 is SGHAT and CDR2 is FQNNGV. The CDR3 is 14 amino acids. CDR3 in amino acids: CASSPIRGSGEQYF. The DNA of the CDR3 is TGTGCCAGCAGCCCGATACGGGGTTCCGGCGAGCAGTACTTC.

The J gene is TRBJ2-7, the V gene TRBV18; D gene ambiguous. This CDR3 has 15 residues. Germline values: CDR1 KGHSH, CDR2 LQKENI. V lost 3 bases and J 1 base, leaving 13 bases between the germline ends. The CDR3 bases are TGTGCCAGCTCACCGTCCGAGGAGAGGTCCTACGAGCAGTACTTC. It specifies CASSPSEERSYEQYF.

V gene TRBV19 combines with J gene TRBJ2-2, with no clear D. The CDR3 extends over 13 amino acids. From germline, CDR1 is LNHDA and CDR2 SQIVND (reference sequence). Trimming shortened V by 3 bases and J by 6 bases, and 8 bases separated the two germline ends. The CDR3 DNA is TGTGCCAGTAGTATCAGACACGCCGGGGAGCTGTTTTTT. The encoded protein is CASSIRHAGELFF.

Notes on this clone: One end of the junction varies from germline; a read error may be responsible. The chain couples TRBV7-7 to TRBJ1-2, with D possibly TRBD1 on 5 matching bases. Per germline, CDR1 SSHAT and CDR2 FNYEAQ (reference sequence). The CDR3 loop spans 16 amino acids. The CDR3 region has the DNA TGTGCTAGCAGCTTTTGCGTCAGGGTAAGCGGCTATGGCTACACCTTC. It specifies CASSFCVRVSGYGYTF.

The chain couples TRBV18 to TRBJ2-5, with D maybe TRBD2 (5 bases). In germline, CDR1 is KGHSH, CDR2 LQKENI. The CDR3 runs to 14 residues. Trimming cost V 2 bases and J 7 bases, with 14 bases left between them. The CDR3 coding sequence is TGTGCCAGCTCACCAGGTACCAGTGCGGGGACCCAGTACTTC. It codes for CASSPGTSAGTQYF.

This sequence joins TRBV7-9 and TRBJ1-2; maybe TRBD1 (5 bases). Germline V gene data show CDR1 as SEHNR and CDR2 as FQNEAQ (reference sequence). V gave up 1 base and J gave up 7 bases, with 10 bases separating them. This CDR3 is 13 amino acids long. CDR3 nucleotides: TGTGCCAGCAGCTTAGGCAGGGATCGTGGCTACACCTTC. This gives the protein CASSLGRDRGYTF. Full variable domain (remainder filled in from reference TRBV7-9 and TRBJ1-2): DTGVSQNPRHKITKRGQNVTFRCDPISEHNRLYWYRQTLGQGPEFLTYFQNEAQLEKSRLLSDRFSAERPKGSFSTLEIQRTEQGDSAMYLCASSLGRDRGYTFGSGTRLTVV.

This chain links TRBV5-4 with TRBJ1-2; D unclear. Trimming pared 0 bases from V and 4 bases from J, leaving 13 bases between. The germline CDR1 and CDR2 sequences are SGHNT and YYREEE (reference sequence). CDR3 length equals 15 residues. CDR3 sequence (DNA): TGTGCCAGCAGCTTGGGTTTCGGGCAGTTCTATGGCTACACCTTC. This encodes CASSLGFGQFYGYTF.

This chain uses TRBV10-3 with TRBJ1-2, with 8 bases identical to TRBD1. Looked up from germline, CDR1 is ENHRY and CDR2 is SYGVKD. This CDR3 has 15 residues. Trimming took 2 bases from V and 4 from J; bases not matched to a gene: 6. The CDR3 spells CAISEGQGLGYGYTF. The CDR3 DNA reads as TGTGCCATCAGTGAGGGACAGGGACTCGGCTATGGCTACACCTTC.

The chain recombines TRBV18 with TRBJ2-3; D ambiguous. The CDR3 covers 14 residues. Per germline, CDR1 KGHSH and CDR2 LQKENI. V was cut by 2 bases and J by 2 bases, with 8 bases left in between. The CDR3 reads CASSPTLNTDTQYF. The CDR3 DNA sequence: TGTGCCAGCTCACCAACCCTAAACACAGATACGCAGTATTTT.

The V gene is TRBV28, the J gene TRBJ1-2; D uncertain. Germline CDR1 and CDR2: MDHEN and SYDVKM. Deletions cut 3 bases from V and 8 bases from J, with 10 bases between. The CDR3 contains 12 residues. The CDR3 reads CASSLPGMGYTF. The DNA of the CDR3 is TGTGCCAGCAGTTTGCCGGGGATGGGCTACACCTTC.

The chain employs TRBV7-8 and TRBJ2-3; D unclear. CDR1 and CDR2 (germline): SGHVS, FQNEAQ. With 5 bases removed from V and 2 bases from J, the gap between germline ends came to 8 bases. The CDR3 contains 13 residues. The CDR3 loop reads CASSDGYTDTQYF. The CDR3 bases are TGTGCCAGCAGCGACGGCTACACAGATACGCAGTATTTT.

This clone was seen more than once but under ten times. This sequence joins TRBV25-1 and TRBJ1-5; no clear D gene. V was shortened by 3 bases and J by 9 bases, with 12 bases between the two germline ends. Germline V gene lookup returns CDR1 MGHDK and CDR2 SYGVNS. CDR3 length: 13 amino acids. For the CDR3, the DNA is TGTGCCAGCAGTGACGGGTTGGGAGGGCCCCAGCATTTT. This gives the protein CASSDGLGGPQHF.

In this sample, this clone turned up once. Additional DNA sequences in this sample encode the identical CDR3. This chain uses TRBV6-5 with TRBJ1-2; perhaps TRBD1 as D (5 bases). Germline-derived CDR1 and CDR2 are MNHEY and SVGAGI. This CDR3 contains 11 residues. Trimming took off 2 bases at V and 8 bases at J, with 6 bases between the two ends. The CDR3 nucleotides are TGTGCCAGCAGTTACCAGGGCGGCTACACCTTC. Translating it yields CASSYQGGYTF.

This chain connects TRBV28 to TRBJ1-2; the D gene is possibly TRBD1 (5 bases). Germline CDR1 is MDHEN and CDR2 is SYDVKM. Trimming pared 4 bases from V and 7 bases from J, leaving 19 bases between. The CDR3 length is 15 residues. The CDR3 DNA reads as TGTGCCAGCAGTTCCATGGGGGGTGGAATATCTGGCTACACCTTC. Its translation: CASSSMGGGISGYTF.

The chain employs TRBV6-6 and TRBJ1-2, with D possibly being TRBD1 (5 bases). Trimming took off 6 bases at V and 6 bases at J, with 20 bases between the two ends. Germline CDR1 is MNHNY and CDR2 is SVGAGI (reference sequence). The CDR3 is 15 residues long. CDR3: CASSPRRGDRNGYTF. The CDR3 coding sequence is TGTGCCAGCAGCCCCCGTCGTGGGGACCGTAATGGCTACACCTTC.

This chain joins TRBV25-1 and TRBJ2-7; 7 nucleotides match TRBD1. The germline V gene has CDR1 MGHDK and CDR2 SYGVNS. The CDR3 has 17 amino acids. Germline trimming cut 4 bases from V and 1 base from J; bases unmatched to any gene: 13. CDR3 DNA sequence: TGTGCCAGCAGTGGGGCCCCGGACCAGGGGGATTCCTACGAGCAGTACTTC. As protein: CASSGAPDQGDSYEQYF.